This is a list of T cell receptor beta chains from one sample in a study of response to subunit inactivated influenza vaccine. TCRdb called the RT-PCR reads again in MiXCR, with one record for every CDR3 protein. Of approximately 300,000 distinct CDR3 sequences listed, over 20% are singletons. The sample here was PBMCs from blood, taken less than 22 months after vaccination. These receptors were obtained from a man between 50 and 75 years old who received an inactivated influenza vaccine. Each CDR3 is given without its conserved first and last residue. Part of the rows lack a size; the others show once, few, many or a class for expanded clones.

size: many; V: TRBV4-3; CDR3: ASSQGSSGGADTQY
size: many; V: TRBV18; CDR3: ASSPRSSGGLTNEKLF
size: NA; V: TRBV11-1; CDR3: ASSFTSGSSGEQF
size: few; V: TRBV29-1; CDR3: SVGLAFNEQF
size: few; V: TRBV20-1; CDR3: SASAALGPQH
size: NA; V: TRBV10-3; CDR3: AITVGRGLTDTQY
size: few; V: TRBV10-3; CDR3: AIGTGNYGYT
size: NA; V: TRBV20-1; CDR3: SAKTPGAQY
size: many; V: TRBV3-1; CDR3: ASSLLRTDSYNEQF
size: few; V: TRBV7-7; CDR3: ASSPTQGTFEQY
size: NA; V: TRBV30; CDR3: AWSVEDDLMNTEAF
size: NA; V: TRBV28; CDR3: ASSPATSGNNEQF
size: few; V: TRBV24-1; CDR3: ATSQPGGQETQY
size: once; V: TRBV5-1; CDR3: ASSGTAVLEAKNIQY
size: NA; V: TRBV5-1; CDR3: ASSLVVQASQETQY
size: NA; V: TRBV6-2/TRBV6-3; CDR3: ASSYSSGQLYGYT
size: NA; V: TRBV5-6; CDR3: ASSLGTATYGYT
size: NA; V: TRBV4-2; CDR3: ASSQEWQGAHQTDTQY